What follows are 21 T cell receptor beta chains derived from one specimen sequenced in a study of OX40 agonist ivuxolimab in advanced cancers. Assay: immunoSEQ multiplex PCR; the TCRdb copy retains only in-frame clones and omits some. The sample lists around 40,000 clones; 80% were seen once. Sequenced material: CD4+ or CD8+ T cells sorted from blood, taken in a trial of the OX40 agonist ivuxolimab. These receptors all come from an adult with an advanced solid tumor such as melanoma, head and neck, liver or kidney cancer.

CDR3 sequence (DNA): TGTGCCAGCAGTTCCGACAGGGTCGGCTACACCTTC. This sequence encodes CASSSDRVGYTF. This chain links TRBV28 with TRBJ1-2, with TRBD1 matching over 7 bases. Losses at the gene ends were 4 bases for V and 8 bases for J; bases not matched to a gene: 4. The CDR3 consists of 12 residues. Germline CDR1 MDHEN, CDR2 SYDVKM.

V and J are TRBV4-1 and TRBJ2-7, with D perhaps being TRBD1 or TRBD2 (5 bases each). The germline V gene encodes CDR1 MGHRA and CDR2 YSYEKL. The CDR3 runs to 16 residues. V gave up 1 base and J gave up 0 bases, with 13 bases separating them. Here the CDR3 reads CASSQGSGPRSYEQYF. CDR3 coding DNA: TGCGCCAGCAGCCAAGGGTCGGGGCCCCGCTCCTACGAGCAGTACTTC.

Here the CDR3 reads CASSLGKGTDTQYF. The CDR3 nucleotides are TGCGCCAGCAGCTTGGGAAAGGGCACAGATACGCAGTATTTT. This chain connects TRBV5-1 to TRBJ2-3; D gene ambiguous. Trimming cost V 0 bases and J 1 base, with 6 bases left between them. The CDR3 is made up of 14 amino acids. Germline V lookup: CDR1 SGHRS, CDR2 YFSETQ.

A single count supports this clone. This chain links TRBV19 with TRBJ2-5; 9 nucleotides match TRBD1. The end of the DNA aligns better with TRBJ2-7, so the J call may be wrong. Germline assignment: CDR1 LNHDA and CDR2 SQIVND (reference sequence). This CDR3 spans 18 amino acids. The CDR3 DNA sequence: TGTGCCAGTAGTATACGGTCTATAGGACAGGGGATCTTCTACGAGCAGTACTTC. Its translation: CASSIRSIGQGIFYEQYF.

The V gene is TRBV4-1, the J gene TRBJ2-1, with D maybe TRBD1 (6 bases). The CDR3 covers 15 residues. Germline CDR1 MGHRA, CDR2 YSYEKL. V was pared by 3 bases and J by 8 bases, with 17 bases between. The CDR3 loop is CASSQRDNPGYEQFF. As DNA, the CDR3 is TGCGCCAGCAGCCAGAGGGACAACCCGGGGTATGAGCAGTTCTTC.

The chain couples TRBV5-4 to TRBJ1-1; D is possibly TRBD1 (6 bases). Trimming shortened V by 4 bases and J by 4 bases, and 17 bases separated the two germline ends. The CDR3 totals 15 residues. CDR1 and CDR2 (germline): SGHNT, YYREEE (reference sequence). CDR3 in DNA: TGTGCCAGCAGCACTAAGAGGGGGTCGGGCACTGAAGCTTTCTTT. Translating it yields CASSTKRGSGTEAFF.

The chain joins TRBV19 to TRBJ2-1; tentative D call: TRBD2 (5 bases). CDR1 LNHDA and CDR2 SQIVND come from the germline V gene (reference sequence). V was pared by 5 bases and J by 0 bases, with 8 bases between. This CDR3 is built from 14 residues. CDR3 loop: CASSRRSSYNEQFF. The CDR3 DNA follows: TGTGCCAGTAGTCGGAGGAGCTCCTACAATGAGCAGTTCTTC.

By proportion, this clone is medium-sized (0.01 to 0.1%). The V gene is TRBV12-5, the J gene TRBJ1-5; perhaps TRBD1 as D (5 bases). Trimming cost V 6 bases and J 0 bases, with 12 bases left between them. Per germline, CDR1 LGHNT and CDR2 FRNRAP. This CDR3 is built from 15 residues. The CDR3: CASGRDGNSNQPQHF. CDR3 DNA sequence: TGTGCTAGTGGACGGGACGGAAATAGCAATCAGCCCCAGCATTTT. Based on the CDR3 plus reference TRBV12-5 and TRBJ1-5, the full variable domain is DARVTQTPRHKVTEMGQEVTMRCQPILGHNTVFWYRQTMMQGLELLAYFRNRAPLDDSGMPKDRFSAEMPDATLATLKIQPSEPRDSAVYFCASGRDGNSNQPQHFGDGTRLSIL.

The rearrangement joins TRBV4-1 to TRBJ2-6, with TRBD2 matching 8 bases. In germline, CDR1 is MGHRA, CDR2 YSYEKL. This CDR3 is 20 amino acids long. V was pared by 0 bases and J by 3 bases, with 13 bases of the junction left unmatched. The CDR3 spells CASSQDPNRGGRGGANVLTF. The DNA for the CDR3 is TGCGCCAGCAGCCAAGACCCCAACCGGGGGGGGCGTGGTGGGGCCAACGTCCTGACTTTC.

This clone came up once. The chain couples TRBV11-3 to TRBJ2-1, with TRBD2 matching 10 bases. The CDR3 is made up of 13 amino acids. Germline lookup yields CDR1 SGHNT and CDR2 YENEEA. Trimming removed 11 bases from V and 6 bases from J; junction bases left unmatched: 7. CDR3 sequence: CASRAGGSNEQFF. The CDR3 DNA is TGTGCCTCCAGAGCGGGAGGGTCCAATGAGCAGTTCTTC.

A note on this clone: Its ends do not fully match the called genes, so a read error is possible. The chain has TRBV6-5 and TRBJ2-7; 11 nucleotides agree with TRBD1. Per the germline V gene, CDR1 is MNHEY and CDR2 is SVGAGI. The CDR3 runs 13 residues. The CDR3 loop is CASSYTGQGALLF. Written as DNA, the CDR3 is TGTGCCAGCAGTTACACAGGACAGGGGGCTTTATTATTC.

The chain links TRBV11-3 to TRBJ1-2, with no clear D. The germline V gene has CDR1 SGHNT and CDR2 YENEEA. This CDR3 has 14 amino acids. V was trimmed by 3 bases and J by 0 bases, leaving 8 bases between them. The CDR3 protein is CASSLGSTNYGYTF. In nucleotides, the CDR3 is TGTGCCAGCAGCTTGGGCAGTACTAACTATGGCTACACCTTC.

V usage is TRBV5-1 and J usage is TRBJ2-7; D is possibly TRBD2 (5 bases). CDR1 SGHRS and CDR2 YFSETQ come from the germline V gene. This CDR3 has 13 amino acids. With 6 bases removed from V and 6 bases from J, the gap between germline ends came to 16 bases. In DNA form, the CDR3 reads TGCGCCAGCAACCAGCGGACGGTCCTCGAGCAGTACTTC. This sequence encodes CASNQRTVLEQYF. The full variable domain, rest sourced from reference TRBV5-1 and TRBJ2-7, is KAGVTQTPRYLIKTRGQQVTLSCSPISGHRSVSWYQQTPGQGLQFLFEYFSETQRNKGNFPGRFSGRQFSNSRSEMNVSTLELGDSALYLCASNQRTVLEQYFGPGTRLTVT.

The J gene is TRBJ1-4, the V gene TRBV6-1; D unresolved. Germline CDR1 reads MNHNS; CDR2 reads SASEGT. The CDR3 runs 14 residues. Trimming left V 6 bases short and J 4 bases short, with 12 bases between. The CDR3 loop reads CASRTGGLNEKLFF. CDR3 nucleotides: TGTGCCAGCAGGACGGGAGGTCTTAATGAAAAACTGTTTTTT.

The V gene is TRBV5-4, the J gene TRBJ1-1; 8 nucleotides align to TRBD1. The V segment lost 6 bases and the J segment 4 bases; nucleotides outside the gene matches: 5. Germline values: CDR1 SGHNT, CDR2 YYREEE (reference sequence). The CDR3 runs to 13 residues. DNA of the CDR3: TGTGCCAGCACCACACAGGGGGGCACTGAAGCTTTCTTT. Residues: CASTTQGGTEAFF.

The rearrangement links TRBV4-3 to TRBJ1-3, with D perhaps TRBD1 (5 bases). V was trimmed by 2 bases and J by 2 bases, leaving 25 bases between them. The CDR3 runs 20 residues. CDR1 LGHNA and CDR2 YSLEER come from the germline V gene. The chain's CDR3 is CASSQHPFPGQGSTGNTIYF. CDR3 DNA: TGCGCCAGCAGCCAACACCCGTTCCCGGGGCAGGGTTCTACTGGAAACACCATATATTTT.

The chain is built from TRBV5-4 and TRBJ1-1; maybe TRBD1 (6 bases). Trimming stripped 4 bases from V and 3 bases from J, with 16 bases between. Per germline, CDR1 SGHNT and CDR2 YYREEE (reference sequence). The CDR3 spans 15 residues. The CDR3 DNA reads as TGTGCCAGCAGCAAATTCAGGGGAGCGGACACTGAAGCTTTCTTT. Amino acids: CASSKFRGADTEAFF.

The J gene is TRBJ2-7, the V gene TRBV19; 12 nucleotides line up with TRBD2. From germline, CDR1 is LNHDA and CDR2 SQIVND (reference sequence). V lost 5 bases to trimming and J lost 1 base; unmatched junction nucleotides: 9. The CDR3 contains 17 residues. Here the CDR3 DNA reads TGTGCCAGTAGTCAACGGACTAGCGGGACCCTTTCCTACGAGCAGTACTTC. Amino acid sequence: CASSQRTSGTLSYEQYF.

The chain recombines TRBV7-3 with TRBJ2-3; a possible D gene is TRBD1 (5 bases). Deletions cut 5 bases from V and 0 bases from J, with 12 bases between. This CDR3 has 15 residues. Germline loops: CDR1 SGHTA, CDR2 FQGTGA. The CDR3 sequence is CASSPNPGSTDTQYF. CDR3 nucleotides: TGTGCCAGCAGCCCCAACCCAGGGAGCACAGATACGCAGTATTTT.

The V and J genes are TRBV20-1 and TRBJ1-2; 7 bases are shared with TRBD1. Germline V gene lookup returns CDR1 DFQATT and CDR2 SNEGSKA (reference sequence). V lost 6 bases, J lost 6 bases, and 4 bases stayed unmatched. The CDR3 sequence is 11 residues long. The CDR3 is CSAWTGDGYTF. CDR3 nucleotide sequence: TGCAGTGCCTGGACAGGAGATGGCTACACCTTC.

V is TRBV29-1 and J is TRBJ2-3; D ambiguous. The CDR3 has 10 amino acids. Germline V lookup: CDR1 SQVTM, CDR2 ANQGSEA. The V end lost 7 bases, the J end lost 6 bases, and 8 bases lay between the germline ends. CDR3 nucleotides: TGCAGCGGCGCTGTGGATACGCAGTATTTT. Translation: CSGAVDTQYF.